Included here is one T cell receptor beta chain sequence, with context. The antigen remains unidentified. Primers included in the PCR were 60 Vbeta and 13 Jbeta primers. The table came from immunoSEQ multiplex PCR; TCRdb's copy has only in-frame clones and leaves some out. The data show 80,000 to 100,000 clones, 81% seen once. The record originates from a study of cytomegalovirus exposure and HLA in healthy donors. Findings and caveats of the study: Likely technical artifact: a cluster of highly shared sequence variants. According to reports, the classifier identified cytomegalovirus status with high specificity and sensitivity.

CDR3 length: 16 residues. Germline V gene data show CDR1 as SGHVS and CDR2 as FQNEAQ. The V gene lost 5 bases and the J gene lost 2 bases, with 19 bases spanning the gap. The sequencing sample was made of PBMCs. The chain combines TRBV7-8 with TRBJ2-7, with D possibly TRBD2 on 6 matching bases. The receptor was isolated from a human donor in good health. CDR3 amino acids: CASSPIGRPGPYEQYF. For the CDR3, the DNA is TGTGCCAGCAGCCCAATTGGGAGGCCAGGACCCTACGAGCAGTACTTC.